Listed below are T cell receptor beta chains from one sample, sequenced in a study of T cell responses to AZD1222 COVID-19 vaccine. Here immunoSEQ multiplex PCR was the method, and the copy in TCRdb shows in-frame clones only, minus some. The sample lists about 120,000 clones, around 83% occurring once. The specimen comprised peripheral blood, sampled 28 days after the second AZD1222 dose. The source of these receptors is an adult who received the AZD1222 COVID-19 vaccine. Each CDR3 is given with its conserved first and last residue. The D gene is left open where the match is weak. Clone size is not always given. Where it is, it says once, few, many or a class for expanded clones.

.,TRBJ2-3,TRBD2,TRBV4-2,CASSNRLAGGPAVDTQYF,TGTGCCAGCAGCAACCGACTAGCGGGGGGGCCTGCAGTAGATACGCAGTATTTT
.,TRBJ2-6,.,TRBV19,CASSIGGPSGANVLTF,TGTGCCAGTAGTATAGGGGGGCCTTCTGGGGCCAACGTCCTGACTTTC
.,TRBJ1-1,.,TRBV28,CASSLVRTEAFF,TGTGCCAGCAGTTTAGTACGGACTGAAGCTTTCTTT
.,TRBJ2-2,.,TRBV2,CASSEGRVNTGELFF,TGTGCCAGCAGTGAAGGCAGGGTGAACACCGGGGAGCTGTTTTTT
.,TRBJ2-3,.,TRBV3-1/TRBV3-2,CASSQERQGSDTQYF,TGTGCCAGCAGCCAAGAGAGGCAGGGTTCAGATACGCAGTATTTT
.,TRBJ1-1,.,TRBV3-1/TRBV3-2,CASSYDPTAEAFF,TGTGCCAGCAGTTACGACCCGACAGCTGAAGCTTTCTTT
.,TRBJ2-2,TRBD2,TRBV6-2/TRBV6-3,CASSEPGLAGVRNTGELFF,TGTGCCAGCAGCGAACCGGGACTAGCGGGGGTTAGGAACACCGGGGAGCTGTTTTTT
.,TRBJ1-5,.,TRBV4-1,CASSQDGWPQHF,TGCGCCAGCAGCCAAGATGGGTGGCCCCAGCATTTT
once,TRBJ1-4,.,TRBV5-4,CASSLGYREEKLFF,TGTGCCAGCAGCTTGGGCTACAGGGAAGAAAAACTGTTTTTT
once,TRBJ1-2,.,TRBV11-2,CASSLDFGASYGYTF,TGTGCCAGCAGCTTAGATTTTGGAGCGTCATATGGCTACACCTTC
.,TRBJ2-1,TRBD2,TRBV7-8,CASSLVVPAGGVNEQFF,TGTGCCAGCAGCTTAGTAGTCCCTGCGGGGGGTGTCAATGAGCAGTTCTTC
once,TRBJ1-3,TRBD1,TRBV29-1,CSARDRADTIYF,TGCAGCGCCCGGGACAGGGCGGACACCATATATTTT
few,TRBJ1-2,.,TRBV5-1,CASSADIYGYTF,TGCGCCAGCAGCGCCGACATCTATGGCTACACCTTC
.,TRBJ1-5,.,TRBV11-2,CASSLIGVGQPQHF,TGTGCCAGCAGCTTAATAGGAGTGGGGCAGCCCCAGCATTTT
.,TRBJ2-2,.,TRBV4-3,CASSQVEYANTGELFF,TGCGCCAGCAGCCAAGTCGAATACGCGAACACCGGGGAGCTGTTTTTT
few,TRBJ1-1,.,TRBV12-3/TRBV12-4,CASSYGQNTEAFF,TGTGCCAGCAGCTATGGACAGAACACTGAAGCTTTCTTT
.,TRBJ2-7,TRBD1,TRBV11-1,CASSRDSPYEQYF,TGTGCCAGCAGCCGGGACAGCCCCTACGAGCAGTACTTC
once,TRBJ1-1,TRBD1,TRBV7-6,CASSSSPGTGPVGSNTEAFF,TGTGCCAGCAGCTCAAGCCCCGGGACAGGGCCTGTTGGCTCCAACACTGAAGCTTTCTTT
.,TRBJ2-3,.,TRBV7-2,CASSLTGSPDTQYF,TGTGCCAGCAGCTTAACAGGGTCTCCAGATACGCAGTATTTT
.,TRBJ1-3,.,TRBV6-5,CASSFGAFSGNTIYF,TGTGCCAGCAGTTTCGGAGCCTTTTCTGGAAACACCATATATTTT
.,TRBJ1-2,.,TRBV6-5,CASSYSTGTPDTF,TGTGCCAGCAGTTACTCTACCGGGACTCCCGACACCTTC
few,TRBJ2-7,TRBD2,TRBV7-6,CASSRTSVYEQYF,TGTGCCAGCAGCCGGACTAGCGTCTACGAGCAGTACTTC